The 4 T cell receptor beta chains presented below share a single source sample, sequenced in a study of blood T cell repertoires in COVID-19. The data were produced by immunoSEQ multiplex PCR, yet TCRdb's version contains in-frame clones alone and is incomplete. The sample has about 140,000 clones, about 80% seen once. The sample comprised peripheral blood. These receptors originate from a woman aged 55-75 years with acute or convalescent COVID-19.

The chain joins TRBV6-2 or TRBV6-3 to TRBJ2-7; D is undetermined. Germline values: CDR1 MNHEY, CDR2 SVGEGT. CDR3 length: 15 residues. Trimming removed 6 bases at V and 2 bases at J, with 17 bases between. The CDR3 loop reads CASSETTRKPYEQYF. Written as DNA, the CDR3 is TGTGCCAGCAGCGAGACGACAAGGAAGCCCTACGAGCAGTACTTC.

This clone was observed a single time. The V call is TRBV11-2, the J call TRBJ1-3; D is unclear. CDR1 and CDR2 (germline): SGHAT, FQNNGV. The CDR3 runs to 14 residues. V was pared by 2 bases and J by 4 bases, with 9 bases between. CDR3 in DNA: TGTGCCAGCAGCTTAATGGCGGGCGGAAACACCATATATTTT. Translation gives CASSLMAGGNTIYF.

The V and J genes are TRBV7-2 and TRBJ2-1, with TRBD2 identical over 10 bases. Trimming cost V 3 bases and J 15 bases; bases outside gene matches: 8. The CDR3 runs to 13 residues. The germline V gene has CDR1 SGHTA and CDR2 FQGNSA. This CDR3 is CASSFDSAGGRFF. The CDR3 coding sequence is TGTGCCAGCAGCTTTGATTCAGCGGGAGGGCGGTTCTTC.

The chain couples TRBV18 to TRBJ1-2; the D gene is possibly TRBD1 (5 bases). Per the germline V gene, CDR1 is KGHSH and CDR2 is LQKENI. The CDR3 extends over 14 amino acids. The V end lost 6 bases, the J end lost 1 base, and 12 bases lay between the germline ends. The DNA for the CDR3 is TGTGCCAGCTCCTCCGACGACAGTAACTATGGCTACACCTTC. It translates to CASSSDDSNYGYTF.